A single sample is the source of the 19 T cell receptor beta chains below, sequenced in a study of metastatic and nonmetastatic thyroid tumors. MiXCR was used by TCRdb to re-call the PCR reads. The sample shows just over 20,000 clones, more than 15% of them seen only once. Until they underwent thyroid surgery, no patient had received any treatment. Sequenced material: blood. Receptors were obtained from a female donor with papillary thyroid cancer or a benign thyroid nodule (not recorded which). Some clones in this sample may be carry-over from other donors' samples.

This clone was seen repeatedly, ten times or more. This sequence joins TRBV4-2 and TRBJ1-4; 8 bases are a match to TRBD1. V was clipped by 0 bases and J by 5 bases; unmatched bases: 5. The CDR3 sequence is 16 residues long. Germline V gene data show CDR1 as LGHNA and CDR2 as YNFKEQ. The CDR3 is CASSQETTGGNEKLFF. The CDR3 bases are TGTGCCAGCAGCCAAGAAACTACAGGGGGGAATGAAAAACTGTTTTTT.

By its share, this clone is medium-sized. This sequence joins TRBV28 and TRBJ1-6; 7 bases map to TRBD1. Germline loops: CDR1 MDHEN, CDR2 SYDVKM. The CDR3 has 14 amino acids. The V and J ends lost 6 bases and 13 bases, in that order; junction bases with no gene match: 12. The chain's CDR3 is CASSRPDRVSPLHF. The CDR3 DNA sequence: TGTGCCAGCAGCCGACCTGACAGGGTATCCCCCCTCCACTTT.

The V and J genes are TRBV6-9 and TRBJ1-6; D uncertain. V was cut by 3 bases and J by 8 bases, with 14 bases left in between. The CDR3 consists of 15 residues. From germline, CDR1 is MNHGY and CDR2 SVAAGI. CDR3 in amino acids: CASSYSTERDSPLHF. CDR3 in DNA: TGTGCCAGCAGTTACAGTACGGAGAGAGATTCACCCCTCCACTTT.

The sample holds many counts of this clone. The CDR3 coding sequence is TGTGCCTGGAGCCAGGGTGGGCACGAGCAGTACTTC. Its translation: CAWSQGGHEQYF. V is TRBV30 and J is TRBJ2-7; the D gene is possibly TRBD1 (5 bases). Germline assignment: CDR1 GTSNPN and CDR2 SVGIG (reference sequence). Deletions cut 3 bases from V and 5 bases from J, with 11 bases between. The CDR3 extends over 12 amino acids. Using reference TRBV30 and TRBJ2-7 for the parts outside the CDR3, the full variable domain is SQTIHQWPATLVQPVGSPLSLECTVEGTSNPNLYWYRQAAGRGLQLLFYSVGIGQISSEVPQNLSASRPQDRQFILSSKKLLLSDSGFYLCAWSQGGHEQYFGPGTRLTVT.

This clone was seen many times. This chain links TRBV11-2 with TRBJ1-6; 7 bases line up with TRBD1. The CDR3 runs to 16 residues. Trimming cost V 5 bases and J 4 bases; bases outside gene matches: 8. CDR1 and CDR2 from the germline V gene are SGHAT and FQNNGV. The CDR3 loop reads CASSPGRDRYNSPLHF. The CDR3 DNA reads TGTGCCAGCAGCCCCGGCCGGGACAGATATAATTCACCCCTCCACTTT.

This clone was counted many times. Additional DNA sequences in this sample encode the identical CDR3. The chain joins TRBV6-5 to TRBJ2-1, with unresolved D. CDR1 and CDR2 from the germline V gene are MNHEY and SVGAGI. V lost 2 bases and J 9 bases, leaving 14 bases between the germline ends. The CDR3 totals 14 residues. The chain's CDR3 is CASSYDLNGFEQFF. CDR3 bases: TGTGCCAGCAGTTACGATCTTAACGGGTTTGAGCAGTTCTTC.

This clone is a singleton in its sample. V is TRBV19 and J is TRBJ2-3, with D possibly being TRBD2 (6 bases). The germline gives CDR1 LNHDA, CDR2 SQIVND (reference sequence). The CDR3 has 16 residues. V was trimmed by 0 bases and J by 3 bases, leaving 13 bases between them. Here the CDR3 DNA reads TGTGCCAGTAGTATAGATGGTAGCGGTCGAACAGATACGCAGTATTTT. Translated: CASSIDGSGRTDTQYF.

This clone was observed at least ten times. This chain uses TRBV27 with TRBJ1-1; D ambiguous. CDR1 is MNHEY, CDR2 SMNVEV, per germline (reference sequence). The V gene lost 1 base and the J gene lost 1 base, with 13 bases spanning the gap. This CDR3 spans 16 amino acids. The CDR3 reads CASSLWAPPANTEAFF. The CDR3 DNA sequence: TGTGCCAGCAGTTTATGGGCCCCCCCCGCGAACACTGAAGCTTTCTTT.

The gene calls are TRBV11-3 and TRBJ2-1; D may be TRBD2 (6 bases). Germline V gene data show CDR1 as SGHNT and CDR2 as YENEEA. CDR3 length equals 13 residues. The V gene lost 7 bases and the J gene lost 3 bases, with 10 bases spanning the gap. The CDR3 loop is CASIPTSYNEQFF. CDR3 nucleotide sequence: TGTGCCAGCATCCCGACTAGCTACAATGAGCAGTTCTTC. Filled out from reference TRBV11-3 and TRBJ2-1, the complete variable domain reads EAGVVQSPRYKIIEKKQPVAFWCNPISGHNTLYWYLQNLGQGPELLIRYENEEAVDDSQLPKDRFSAERLKGVDSTLKIQPAELGDSAVYLCASIPTSYNEQFFGPGTRLTVL.

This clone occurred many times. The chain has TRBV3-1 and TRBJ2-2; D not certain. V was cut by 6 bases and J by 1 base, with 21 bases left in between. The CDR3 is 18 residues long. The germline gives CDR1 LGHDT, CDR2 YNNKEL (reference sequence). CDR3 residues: CASSRTVRSTQNTGELFF. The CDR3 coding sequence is TGTGCCAGCAGTCGCACGGTCCGATCGACCCAGAACACCGGGGAGCTGTTTTTT.

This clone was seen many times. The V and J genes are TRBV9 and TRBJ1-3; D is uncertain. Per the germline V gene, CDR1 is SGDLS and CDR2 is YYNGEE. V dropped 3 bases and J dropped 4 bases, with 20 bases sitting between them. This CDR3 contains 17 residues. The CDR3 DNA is TGTGCCAGCAGCGCAACCGGGAGACCTTCATCCGGAAACACCATATATTTT. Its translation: CASSATGRPSSGNTIYF.

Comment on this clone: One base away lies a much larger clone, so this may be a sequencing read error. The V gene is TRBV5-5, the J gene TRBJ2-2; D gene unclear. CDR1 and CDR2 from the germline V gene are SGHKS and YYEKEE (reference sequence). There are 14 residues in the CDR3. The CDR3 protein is CASGLDYIPRELFF. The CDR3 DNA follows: TGTGCCAGCGGCTTGGATTATATCCCCAGGGAGCTGTTTTTT.

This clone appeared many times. This CDR3 reads CASSFQGAILGSTDTQYF. DNA of the CDR3: TGTGCCAGCAGCTTTCAGGGGGCGATTTTGGGTAGCACAGATACGCAGTATTTT. The chain carries TRBV13 and TRBJ2-3; TRBD1 matches at 8 bases. Germline V gene data show CDR1 as PRHDT and CDR2 as FYEKMQ (reference sequence). Germline trimming cut 3 bases from V and 0 bases from J; bases unmatched to any gene: 11. The CDR3 length is 18 residues.

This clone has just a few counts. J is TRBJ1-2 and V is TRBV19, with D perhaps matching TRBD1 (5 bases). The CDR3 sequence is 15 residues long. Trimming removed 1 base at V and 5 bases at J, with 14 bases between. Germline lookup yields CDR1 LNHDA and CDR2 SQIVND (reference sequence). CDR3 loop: CASSIGRGILYGYTF. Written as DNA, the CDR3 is TGTGCCAGTAGTATAGGAAGGGGCATCTTGTATGGCTACACCTTC.

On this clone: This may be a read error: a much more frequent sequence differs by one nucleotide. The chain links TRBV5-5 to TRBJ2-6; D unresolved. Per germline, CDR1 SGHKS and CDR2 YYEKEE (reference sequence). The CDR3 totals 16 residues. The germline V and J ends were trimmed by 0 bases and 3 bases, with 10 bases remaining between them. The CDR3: CASSLEIGIGANVLTF. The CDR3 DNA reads TGTGCCAGCAGCTTGGAAATAGGGATTGGGGCCAACGTCCTGACTTTC.

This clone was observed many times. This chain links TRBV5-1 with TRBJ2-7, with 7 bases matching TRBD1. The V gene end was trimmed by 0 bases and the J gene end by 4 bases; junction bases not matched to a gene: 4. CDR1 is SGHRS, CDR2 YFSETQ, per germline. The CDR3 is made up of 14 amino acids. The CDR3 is CASSLDGTDYEQYF. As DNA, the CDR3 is TGCGCCAGCAGCTTGGACGGGACAGATTACGAGCAGTACTTC.

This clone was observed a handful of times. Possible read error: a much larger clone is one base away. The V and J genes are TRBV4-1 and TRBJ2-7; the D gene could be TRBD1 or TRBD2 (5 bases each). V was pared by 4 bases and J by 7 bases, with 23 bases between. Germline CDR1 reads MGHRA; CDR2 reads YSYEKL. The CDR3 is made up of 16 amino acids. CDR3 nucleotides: TGCGCCAGCAGCCCGAAAGACTCCGCCATGGGGGAAGAGCAGTACTTC. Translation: CASSPKDSAMGEEQYF.

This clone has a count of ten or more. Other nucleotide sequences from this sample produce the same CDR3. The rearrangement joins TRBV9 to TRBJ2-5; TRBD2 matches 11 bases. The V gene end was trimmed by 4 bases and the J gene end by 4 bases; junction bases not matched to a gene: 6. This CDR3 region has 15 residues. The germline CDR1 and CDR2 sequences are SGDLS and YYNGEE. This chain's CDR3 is CASSPALAGAETQYF. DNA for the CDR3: TGTGCCAGCAGCCCGGCACTAGCGGGAGCAGAGACCCAGTACTTC.

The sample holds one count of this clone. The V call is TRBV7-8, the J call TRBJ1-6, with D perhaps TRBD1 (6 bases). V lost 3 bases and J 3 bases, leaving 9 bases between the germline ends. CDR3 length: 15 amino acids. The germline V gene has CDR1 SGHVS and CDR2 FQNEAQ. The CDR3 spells CASSFRTVYNSPLHF. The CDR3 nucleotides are TGTGCCAGCAGCTTCAGGACAGTCTATAATTCACCCCTCCACTTT.